Following are 21 T cell receptor beta chains from one sample sequenced in a study of PD-1 blockade in classical Hodgkin lymphoma. In every patient, relapse followed autologous stem cell transplantation, while exposure to brentuximab vedotin differed. Using immunoSEQ multiplex PCR, the repertoire was profiled, and TCRdb retains in-frame clones only, with some absent. The table lists about 58,000 clones, 91% of them singletons, with around 9.3% in the top ten. The sample consisted of peripheral blood mononuclear cells (PBMCs), taken before the second cycle of nivolumab. These TCRs come from a human donor with classical Hodgkin lymphoma.

The chain carries TRBV6-5 and TRBJ1-1; D gene unclear. V was clipped by 2 bases and J by 2 bases, with 6 bases between them. In germline, CDR1 is MNHEY, CDR2 SVGAGI. The CDR3 runs 13 residues. This CDR3 reads CASSYHGNTEAFF. The CDR3 coding sequence is TGTGCCAGCAGTTACCATGGAAACACTGAAGCTTTCTTT.

The chain carries TRBV11-3 and TRBJ2-2, with 8 bases fitting TRBD1. The V gene's germline CDR1 is SGHNT and CDR2 YENEEA. V gave up 5 bases and J gave up 0 bases; unmatched junction bases: 2. The CDR3 sequence is 15 residues long. The CDR3, as DNA: TGTGCCAGCAGCCACAGGGGGTCGAACACCGGGGAGCTGTTTTTT. Amino acid sequence: CASSHRGSNTGELFF. Based on the CDR3 plus reference TRBV11-3 and TRBJ2-2, the full variable domain is EAGVVQSPRYKIIEKKQPVAFWCNPISGHNTLYWYLQNLGQGPELLIRYENEEAVDDSQLPKDRFSAERLKGVDSTLKIQPAELGDSAVYLCASSHRGSNTGELFFGEGSRLTVL.

The CDR3 DNA is TGCGCCAGCAGCCAAGAGGTCTCCTATAATTCACCCCTCCACTTT. This translates into CASSQEVSYNSPLHF. The V call is TRBV4-1, the J call TRBJ1-6; D not certain. This CDR3 contains 15 residues. Germline assignment: CDR1 MGHRA and CDR2 YSYEKL. V shed 0 bases and J shed 0 bases, with 3 bases lying between them.

The rearrangement uses TRBV29-1 and TRBJ2-3, with D possibly called TRBD1 or TRBD2 (5 bases each). The V and J ends lost 6 bases and 2 bases respectively, with 12 bases between them. The CDR3 covers 13 residues. CDR1 and CDR2 (germline): SQVTM, ANQGSEA. The CDR3 is CSVGTDFTDTQYF. CDR3 bases: TGCAGCGTAGGGACCGACTTCACAGATACGCAGTATTTT.

This chain connects TRBV19 to TRBJ2-3; 7 bases agree with TRBD2. CDR1 is LNHDA and CDR2 is SQIVND in the germline V gene (reference sequence). The length of the CDR3 is 15 residues. The J segment lost 2 bases and the V segment lost 3 bases, leaving 5 bases of the junction unmatched. Here the CDR3 reads CASSIALAVTDTQYF. The CDR3, as DNA: TGTGCCAGTAGTATTGCTCTAGCGGTCACAGATACGCAGTATTTT.

The V and J genes are TRBV5-4 and TRBJ1-2; unclear D gene. The CDR3 consists of 14 residues. V was cut by 5 bases and J by 3 bases, with 14 bases left in between. The germline CDR1 and CDR2 sequences are SGHNT and YYREEE (reference sequence). The CDR3 DNA sequence: TGTGCCAGCAGTATCGAGAGGGTGGACTATGGCTACACCTTC. This translates into CASSIERVDYGYTF.

The gene calls are TRBV7-6 and TRBJ2-3, with 8 bases identical to TRBD2. The CDR3 covers 16 residues. V dropped 5 bases and J dropped 2; count of bases not matched to a gene: 9. Germline values: CDR1 SGHVS, CDR2 FNYEAQ. As DNA, the CDR3 is TGTGCCAGCAGCCACAAAGCGGGGGCCCTCACAGATACGCAGTATTTT. Protein: CASSHKAGALTDTQYF. Combining the CDR3 with reference TRBV7-6 and TRBJ2-3 gives the whole variable domain GAGVSQSPRYKVTKRGQDVALRCDPISGHVSLYWYRQALGQGPEFLTYFNYEAQQDKSGLPNDRFSAERPEGSISTLTIQRTEQRDSAMYRCASSHKAGALTDTQYFGPGTRLTVL.

This clone was counted between two and nine times. The J gene is TRBJ1-4, the V gene TRBV7-9; D unresolved. Germline assignment: CDR1 SEHNR and CDR2 FQNEAQ (reference sequence). CDR3 length equals 14 residues. Trimming cost V 1 base and J 2 bases, with 5 bases left between them. The CDR3 sequence: CASSLGGTNEKLFF. CDR3 sequence (DNA): TGTGCCAGCAGCTTAGGGGGTACTAATGAAAAACTGTTTTTT.

The chain couples TRBV6-6 to TRBJ2-2; no reliable D call. Germline V CDR1 and CDR2: MNHNY, SVGAGI (reference sequence). This CDR3 spans 11 amino acids. V lost 10 bases and J lost 5, with 8 bases in between. The CDR3 bases are TGTGCCACCGAGGATACCGGGGAGCTGTTTTTT. Its protein product is CATEDTGELFF.

The J gene is TRBJ2-7, the V gene TRBV7-9; D not certain. The CDR3 has 14 amino acids. V lost 3 bases to trimming and J lost 2 bases, with 11 bases between them. Looked up from germline, CDR1 is SEHNR and CDR2 is FQNEAQ (reference sequence). The CDR3 is CASSFETGAYEQYF. The DNA for the CDR3 is TGTGCCAGCAGCTTTGAAACTGGGGCCTACGAGCAGTACTTC.

The table lists this clone with a count of one. The V gene is TRBV7-9, the J gene TRBJ2-7; D might be TRBD2 (6 bases). Trimming removed 0 bases at V and 2 bases at J, with 8 bases between. The CDR3 has 14 residues. The V gene's germline CDR1 is SEHNR and CDR2 FQNEAQ (reference sequence). The CDR3 protein is CASSLASGAYEQYF. As DNA, the CDR3 is TGTGCCAGCAGCTTAGCTAGCGGAGCCTACGAGCAGTACTTC.

V usage is TRBV6-5 and J usage is TRBJ1-5; D perhaps matches TRBD1 (6 bases). Germline V lookup: CDR1 MNHEY, CDR2 SVGAGI. The germline V and J ends were trimmed by 2 bases and 1 base, with 6 bases remaining between them. The CDR3 consists of 14 residues. The CDR3 sequence is CASSYRGSNQPQHF. In nucleotides, the CDR3 is TGTGCCAGCAGTTACAGGGGGAGCAATCAGCCCCAGCATTTT.

The gene calls are TRBV4-3 and TRBJ1-2; maybe TRBD1 (6 bases). Germline loops: CDR1 LGHNA, CDR2 YSLEER. The CDR3 totals 14 residues. V lost 1 base and J 1 base, leaving 7 bases between the germline ends. CDR3: CASSQGTDNYGYTF. The CDR3 DNA sequence: TGCGCCAGCAGCCAAGGGACAGATAACTATGGCTACACCTTC.

The chain has TRBV5-1 and TRBJ1-1; no clear D gene. V was shortened by 2 bases and J by 4 bases, with 9 bases between the two germline ends. This CDR3 spans 13 amino acids. CDR1 and CDR2 (germline): SGHRS, YFSETQ. In nucleotides, the CDR3 is TGCGCCAGCAGCTTCGAGCCCGGCACTGAAGCTTTCTTT. This sequence encodes CASSFEPGTEAFF.

The chain has TRBV6-5 and TRBJ2-7; D not certain. Deletions cut 6 bases from V and 3 bases from J, with 18 bases between. The CDR3 spans 15 residues. Germline assignment: CDR1 MNHEY and CDR2 SVGAGI. The CDR3 loop is CASSSVEVARYEQYF. In DNA form, the CDR3 reads TGTGCCAGCAGCTCGGTAGAGGTAGCACGCTACGAGCAGTACTTC.

This clone is medium-sized (0.01 to 0.1%) by share. The rearrangement links TRBV4-3 to TRBJ2-3, with 10 bases lining up with TRBD2. CDR1 and CDR2 (germline): LGHNA, YSLEER. The CDR3 covers 15 residues. J gave up 3 bases and V 1 base, and 1 base lay outside the gene matches. The CDR3 loop reads CASSQVAGGTDTQYF. In DNA form, the CDR3 reads TGCGCCAGCAGCCAAGTAGCGGGAGGTACAGATACGCAGTATTTT.

The chain links TRBV7-2 to TRBJ1-2, with a weak D call TRBD1 (6 bases). CDR1 is SGHTA, CDR2 FQGNSA, per germline. The V end lost 4 bases, the J end lost 4 bases, and 7 bases lay between the germline ends. This CDR3 has 12 residues. This CDR3 reads CASSSRGYGYTF. The CDR3 DNA sequence: TGTGCCAGCAGCTCCAGGGGCTATGGCTACACCTTC. The variable domain in full, with the rest retrieved from reference TRBV7-2 and TRBJ1-2, is GAGVSQSPSNKVTEKGKDVELRCDPISGHTALYWYRQSLGQGLEFLIYFQGNSAPDKSGLPSDRFSAERTGGSVSTLTIQRTQQEDSAVYLCASSSRGYGYTFGSGTRLTVV.

J is TRBJ2-1 and V is TRBV4-2; 7 positions agree with TRBD1. CDR1 and CDR2 from the germline V gene are LGHNA and YNFKEQ. CDR3 length equals 14 residues. V shed 6 bases and J 4 bases; nucleotides not matched to a gene: 6. Written as DNA, the CDR3 is TGTGCCAGCAGAGCGGCAGGGGGATACAATGAGCAGTTCTTC. This sequence encodes CASRAAGGYNEQFF.

The CDR3 sequence: CASSASSGTSGVYNEQFF. The DNA of the CDR3 is TGTGCCAGCAGCGCCTCATCGGGAACTAGCGGGGTTTACAATGAGCAGTTCTTC. The chain employs TRBV7-3 and TRBJ2-1, with 10 nucleotides matching TRBD2. The length of the CDR3 is 18 residues. Germline assignment: CDR1 SGHTA and CDR2 FQGTGA. The J segment lost 4 bases and the V segment lost 5 bases, leaving 14 bases of the junction unmatched.

V usage is TRBV5-4 and J usage is TRBJ2-1; D ambiguous. CDR1 and CDR2 (germline): SGHNT, YYREEE (reference sequence). CDR3 length: 16 amino acids. The V end was cut by 4 bases, the J end by 1 base, with 15 bases between. CDR3 amino acids: CASSPRPGWSYNEQFF. The CDR3 bases are TGTGCCAGCAGCCCGAGACCCGGATGGTCCTACAATGAGCAGTTCTTC.

This clone was detected only once. V and J are TRBV5-6 and TRBJ1-2; 11 nucleotides align to TRBD1. Trimming took 1 base from V and 5 from J; bases not matched to a gene: 10. The germline gives CDR1 SGHDT, CDR2 YYEEEE. This CDR3 region has 17 residues. The CDR3 DNA reads TGTGCCAGCAGCTTGCTGCTGGCAGGGACAGGGGGGTATGGCTACACCTTC. Residues: CASSLLLAGTGGYGYTF.